This T cell receptor beta chain came from a study of T cell responses to AZD1222 COVID-19 vaccine. Findings and caveats of the study: Spike was spanned by vaccine-associated CD4 TCRs, with dominance at 160-218 and 743-854.

Generated by immunoSEQ multiplex PCR, the TCRdb table keeps only in-frame clones and is missing some. This table holds around 180,000 clones, approximately 94% found once. A note on this clone: No antigen is known for it.

The CDR3 extends over 16 amino acids. With V trimmed by 4 bases and J by 4 bases, 12 bases remained unmatched. Germline lookup yields CDR1 MDHEN and CDR2 SYDVKM. The TCR comes from an adult in good health. The chain uses TRBV28 and TRBJ2-5; 7 bases match TRBD1. Source: peripheral blood, taken on day 0 of AZD1222 vaccination. The CDR3 region is CASSSDRVGAGETQYF. For the CDR3, the DNA is TGTGCCAGCAGTTCCGACAGGGTGGGGGCAGGAGAGACCCAGTACTTC.